These 27 T cell receptor beta chains originate from one sample sequenced in a study of PD-1 blockade in mismatch repair-deficient tumors (dated by TCRdb to the late 2010s). Libraries were built with the immunoSEQ multiplex PCR assay. Entries here come from immuneACCESS through TCRdb and include only in-frame sequences with V and J called. Some clones fail to appear in such tables; in the studies checked, an unresolved V gene covers under half of the shortfall, and the cause of the remainder is unknown. The table for this sample lists roughly 49,000 clones; 77% of them were counted only once. Clones ranked in the top ten supply more than 3% of the sample. The time point label, read with the paper, signifies: peripheral blood before pembrolizumab. The sequenced sample was PBMCs, obtained before pembrolizumab treatment. The receptors here all came from an adult with mismatch repair-deficient cancer.

This chain links TRBV6-5 with TRBJ1-2; D is unresolved. This CDR3 is 15 amino acids long. Germline lookup yields CDR1 MNHEY and CDR2 SVGAGI. V dropped 0 bases and J dropped 0 bases, with 8 bases sitting between them. CDR3: CASSYSGTANYGYTF. The CDR3 nucleotides read TGTGCCAGCAGTTACTCCGGAACAGCTAACTATGGCTACACCTTC.

The chain carries TRBV11-3 and TRBJ2-7; a weak D match, TRBD1 (5 bases). V lost 0 bases and J 4 bases, leaving 19 bases between the germline ends. The germline V gene has CDR1 SGHNT and CDR2 YENEEA. The CDR3 consists of 17 residues. The CDR3 sequence is CASSLDFPLRQRYEQYF. CDR3 sequence (DNA): TGTGCCAGCAGCTTAGATTTTCCTCTGAGACAGAGATACGAGCAGTACTTC.

V usage is TRBV5-6 and J usage is TRBJ2-5, with TRBD2 as a possible D gene (5 bases). Trimming cost V 0 bases and J 2 bases, with 8 bases left between them. Germline lookup yields CDR1 SGHDT and CDR2 YYEEEE. The CDR3 sequence is 14 residues long. CDR3 sequence reads: CASSLVRGQETQYF. CDR3 bases: TGTGCCAGCAGCTTGGTTCGGGGACAAGAGACCCAGTACTTC.

This clone was seen more than once but under ten times. The chain joins TRBV4-1 to TRBJ1-2; D ambiguous. Looked up from germline, CDR1 is MGHRA and CDR2 is YSYEKL. Deletions cut 0 bases from V and 0 bases from J, with 11 bases between. The CDR3 runs 16 residues. Here the CDR3 DNA reads TGCGCCAGCAGCCAAGATGAAGAATCTCCTAACTATGGCTACACCTTC. It encodes CASSQDEESPNYGYTF.

V is TRBV6-1 and J is TRBJ2-3; 7 bases are a match to TRBD1. This CDR3 is built from 16 residues. Germline assignment: CDR1 MNHNS and CDR2 SASEGT. V trimming: 4 bases; J trimming: 0 bases; junction bases outside the gene matches: 7. The CDR3 region has the DNA TGTGCCAGCAGTGCGGACAGGACGAAAAGCACAGATACGCAGTATTTT. As protein: CASSADRTKSTDTQYF.

This chain connects TRBV5-4 to TRBJ1-1; no definite D call. This CDR3 comprises 15 residues. V lost 3 bases, J lost 0 bases, and 12 bases lay in between. Germline CDR1 SGHNT, CDR2 YYREEE (reference sequence). The DNA for the CDR3 is TGTGCCAGCAGCTCGACGTACAGCTTGAACACTGAAGCTTTCTTT. Protein product: CASSSTYSLNTEAFF.

This clone was seen only a few times. This chain connects TRBV5-4 to TRBJ1-2; possibly TRBD1 for D (5 bases). The CDR3 contains 12 residues. The germline V and J ends were trimmed by 0 bases and 6 bases, with 6 bases remaining between them. Germline V gene lookup returns CDR1 SGHNT and CDR2 YYREEE (reference sequence). The chain's CDR3 is CASSLAGNGYTF. The CDR3 region has the DNA TGTGCCAGCAGCTTGGCAGGGAATGGCTACACCTTC.

The rearrangement joins TRBV7-3 to TRBJ2-3; 11 bases are a match to TRBD2. Germline V CDR1 and CDR2: SGHTA, FQGTGA. The length of the CDR3 is 17 residues. With 4 bases clipped from V and 2 bases from J, the junction kept 8 bases outside the gene matches. The CDR3 loop reads CASSWGTSGGHTDTQYF. DNA for the CDR3: TGTGCCAGCAGCTGGGGGACTAGCGGAGGACACACAGATACGCAGTATTTT. Combining the CDR3 with reference TRBV7-3 and TRBJ2-3 gives the whole variable domain GAGVSQTPSNKVTEKGKYVELRCDPISGHTALYWYRQSLGQGPEFLIYFQGTGAADDSGLPNDRFFAVRPEGSVSTLKIQRTERGDSAVYLCASSWGTSGGHTDTQYFGPGTRLTVL.

This clone was observed once. V is TRBV15 and J is TRBJ2-3; D remains unclear. Trimming left V 0 bases short and J 1 base short, with 17 bases between. This CDR3 is 18 amino acids long. Germline V gene data show CDR1 as LNHNV and CDR2 as YYDKDF (reference sequence). The CDR3 DNA reads as TGTGCCACCAGCAGAGATGGTGGATTCGACTGGGGCACAGATACGCAGTATTTT. Its translation: CATSRDGGFDWGTDTQYF. The full variable domain, completed using reference TRBV15 and TRBJ2-3, is DAMVIQNPRYQVTQFGKPVTLSCSQTLNHNVMYWYQQKSSQAPKLLFHYYDKDFNNEADTPDNFQSRRPNTSFCFLDIRSPGLGDTAMYLCATSRDGGFDWGTDTQYFGPGTRLTVL.

This sequence joins TRBV6-1 and TRBJ2-7, with 7 bases identical to TRBD2. V shed 6 bases and J 2 bases; nucleotides not matched to a gene: 4. This CDR3 has 13 residues. Germline loops: CDR1 MNHNS, CDR2 SASEGT. The CDR3 sequence is CASSLLAAYEQYF. The CDR3 nucleotides read TGTGCCAGCAGCCTTCTAGCGGCCTACGAGCAGTACTTC.

The rearrangement uses TRBV5-1 and TRBJ2-2; 13 nucleotides match TRBD2. Germline V lookup: CDR1 SGHRS, CDR2 YFSETQ. This CDR3 is built from 19 residues. Losses at the gene ends were 4 bases for V and 4 bases for J; bases not matched to a gene: 13. The CDR3 region has the DNA TGCGCCAGCAGCCCTGGGACTAGCGGGATATCGGGAATCACCGGGGAGCTGTTTTTT. Translating gives CASSPGTSGISGITGELFF.

V is TRBV19 and J is TRBJ2-7, with 8 bases aligning to TRBD1. Germline CDR1 LNHDA, CDR2 SQIVND (reference sequence). CDR3 length: 15 amino acids. Trimming removed 5 bases from V and 0 bases from J; junction bases left unmatched: 6. The CDR3 loop is CASSLRQGSSYEQYF. CDR3 coding DNA: TGTGCCAGTAGTCTCAGACAGGGGAGCTCCTACGAGCAGTACTTC.

This CDR3 is CASNGLSYEQYF. The CDR3 region has the DNA TGTGCCTCTAACGGGCTGTCCTACGAGCAGTACTTC. The genes are TRBV30 and TRBJ2-7; D remains ambiguous. Per germline, CDR1 GTSNPN and CDR2 SVGIG (reference sequence). This CDR3 has 12 amino acids. Trimming removed 7 bases from V and 1 base from J, with 11 bases in between.

The gene calls are TRBV7-3 and TRBJ1-1; possibly TRBD1 for D (5 bases). The V and J ends lost 4 bases and 1 base respectively, with 13 bases between them. The CDR3 is 15 residues long. Germline V gene sequence: CDR1 SGHTA, CDR2 FQGTGA. The CDR3 loop is CASSSEGPPNTEAFF. Here the CDR3 DNA reads TGTGCCAGCAGCTCCGAGGGGCCACCGAACACTGAAGCTTTCTTT.

A few counts support this clone. The chain carries TRBV5-1 and TRBJ2-7, with 8 bases aligning to TRBD1. The trim removed 1 base at V and 7 bases at J, leaving 10 bases unmatched. Germline V gene data show CDR1 as SGHRS and CDR2 as YFSETQ. The CDR3 consists of 15 residues. The CDR3 DNA follows: TGCGCCAGCAGCTTGAAATTGACAGGGGCGGGGGAGCAGTACTTC. Its protein product is CASSLKLTGAGEQYF.

V usage is TRBV5-5 and J usage is TRBJ1-5; D possibly corresponds to TRBD1 (6 bases). V dropped 4 bases and J dropped 0 bases, with 11 bases sitting between them. Germline CDR1 and CDR2: SGHKS and YYEKEE (reference sequence). The CDR3 runs to 15 residues. Here the CDR3 reads CASSAGTNSNQPQHF. The CDR3 bases are TGTGCCAGCAGCGCCGGGACAAATAGCAATCAGCCCCAGCATTTT.

The J gene is TRBJ2-5, the V gene TRBV6-6; D is perhaps TRBD2 (7 bases). V shed 8 bases and J shed 7 bases, with 26 bases lying between them. The CDR3 contains 16 residues. CDR1 MNHNY and CDR2 SVGAGI come from the germline V gene (reference sequence). The CDR3 spells CASDLGGLAVERTQYF. The DNA for the CDR3 is TGTGCCAGCGACCTCGGGGGGCTAGCGGTAGAGAGGACCCAGTACTTC.

This chain links TRBV10-3 with TRBJ1-3; D unresolved. Germline-derived CDR1 and CDR2 are ENHRY and SYGVKD. The CDR3 sequence is 17 residues long. Trimming took 0 bases from V and 1 from J, leaving 13 bases between them. CDR3 in amino acids: CAISESSIAKSGNTIYF. CDR3 sequence (DNA): TGTGCCATCAGTGAGTCGTCTATAGCCAAATCTGGAAACACCATATATTTT.

Points on this clone: Because the CDR3 is missing its conserved closing phenylalanine or tryptophan, this is likely a read error. No DNA is shown, since the ends of the CDR3 on it are uncertain; the CDR3 is the one TCRdb lists. CDR3 amino acids: CASTPTGQGH. The chain carries TRBV7-7 and TRBJ1-1; the table names TRBD1, a call not compared with the DNA. The CDR3 adds up to 10 amino acids, both ends counted. The germline CDR1 and CDR2 sequences are SSHAT and FNYEAQ (reference sequence).

This clone has only a few counts. This chain uses TRBV6-6 with TRBJ1-2; D not certain. The CDR3 extends over 13 amino acids. The germline gives CDR1 MNHNY, CDR2 SVGAGI (reference sequence). V gave up 6 bases and J gave up 2 bases, with 10 bases separating them. The CDR3 sequence is CASSPPDNYGYTF. The DNA of the CDR3 is TGTGCCAGCAGCCCCCCGGACAACTATGGCTACACCTTC.

The V and J genes are TRBV6-1 and TRBJ2-7; D unresolved. CDR1 is MNHNS and CDR2 is SASEGT in the germline V gene. CDR3 length: 11 residues. V dropped 0 bases and J dropped 5 bases, with 2 bases sitting between them. CDR3 sequence reads: CASSEADEQYF. CDR3 bases: TGTGCCAGCAGTGAAGCCGACGAGCAGTACTTC.

The chain employs TRBV7-9 and TRBJ2-1; 9 nucleotides align to TRBD2. V was pared by 5 bases and J by 8 bases, with 13 bases of the junction left unmatched. From germline, CDR1 is SEHNR and CDR2 FQNEAQ (reference sequence). The CDR3 loop spans 16 amino acids. The CDR3 loop is CASSPTRASGIYEQFF. For the CDR3, the DNA is TGTGCCAGCAGCCCAACGCGGGCTAGCGGGATATATGAGCAGTTCTTC.

The chain's CDR3 is CASSYRGHSGDTQYF. The CDR3, as DNA: TGTGCCAGCAGTTACAGAGGGCACTCGGGGGATACGCAGTATTTT. The chain employs TRBV7-3 and TRBJ2-3; tentative D call: TRBD2 (5 bases). The V end was cut by 6 bases, the J end by 6 bases, with 19 bases between. Germline loops: CDR1 SGHTA, CDR2 FQGTGA. The CDR3 runs to 15 residues.

The chain joins TRBV19 to TRBJ1-1, with D possibly being TRBD1 (5 bases). Germline V gives CDR1 LNHDA, CDR2 SQIVND (reference sequence). Trimming took off 3 bases at V and 1 base at J, with 6 bases between the two ends. The CDR3 runs 13 residues. The CDR3 sequence: CASSMQGNTEAFF. DNA of the CDR3: TGTGCCAGTAGTATGCAGGGGAACACTGAAGCTTTCTTT. Full variable domain (missing parts from reference TRBV19 and TRBJ1-1): DGGITQSPKYLFRKEGQNVTLSCEQNLNHDAMYWYRQDPGQGLRLIYYSQIVNDFQKGDIAEGYSVSREKKESFPLTVTSAQKNPTAFYLCASSMQGNTEAFFGQGTRLTVV.

This chain uses TRBV6-1 with TRBJ2-7, with 7 bases fitting TRBD1. V lost 7 bases, J lost 3 bases, and 9 bases stayed unmatched. Germline V gives CDR1 MNHNS, CDR2 SASEGT. The CDR3 totals 14 residues. The CDR3 DNA is TGTGCCAGCACTGTGTATGGACAGGTCTACGAGCAGTACTTC. Encoded protein: CASTVYGQVYEQYF.

The chain joins TRBV19 to TRBJ2-3, with 11 bases identical to TRBD2. The CDR3 covers 16 residues. Looked up from germline, CDR1 is LNHDA and CDR2 is SQIVND (reference sequence). Germline trimming cut 5 bases from V and 2 bases from J; bases unmatched to any gene: 6. DNA of the CDR3: TGTGCCAGTAGTGCTCCTAGCGGGGGGACCACAGATACGCAGTATTTT. Translated: CASSAPSGGTTDTQYF.

The chain uses TRBV29-1 and TRBJ2-4; TRBD2 matches at 9 bases. Germline V gene data show CDR1 as SQVTM and CDR2 as ANQGSEA. The V gene end was trimmed by 4 bases and the J gene end by 5 bases; junction bases not matched to a gene: 12. The CDR3 contains 16 residues. For the CDR3, the DNA is TGCAGCGTTGGAGGTCCGGCGGGAGGGCCCGAAAACATTCAGTACTTC. This translates into CSVGGPAGGPENIQYF.